Following are 30 T cell receptor beta chains from one sample sequenced in a study of T cell repertoires in cytomegalovirus infection. No cognate antigen is known for these TCRs. TCRdb recomputed calls from the reads with MiXCR, one row per CDR3 protein. The table records around 430,000 distinct CDR3 sequences, 42% of them present only once. The specimen comprised cultured PBMCs, sampled from culture after CMV antigen stimulation. The receptors were sampled from a human donor in good health (CMV status not recorded). Some clones in this sample may be carry-over from other donors' samples.

The chain combines TRBV7-8 with TRBJ2-3, with D perhaps matching TRBD1 (6 bases). Germline V gene sequence: CDR1 SGHVS, CDR2 FQNEAQ. Trimming removed 5 bases at V and 6 bases at J, with 18 bases between. This CDR3 comprises 15 residues. The CDR3 spells CASSPGVAGADTQYF. CDR3 bases: TGTGCCAGCAGCCCAGGGGTAGCCGGGGCCGATACGCAGTATTTT. The variable domain in full, completed from reference TRBV7-8 and TRBJ2-3, reads GAGVSQSPRYKVAKRGQDVALRCDPISGHVSLFWYQQALGQGPEFLTYFQNEAQLDKSGLPSDRFFAERPEGSVSTLKIQRTQQEDSAVYLCASSPGVAGADTQYFGPGTRLTVL.

The rearrangement uses TRBV7-3 and TRBJ2-3, with 7 bases fitting TRBD1. V was clipped by 2 bases and J by 0 bases; unmatched bases: 8. In germline, CDR1 is SGHTA, CDR2 FQGTGA. This CDR3 comprises 17 residues. This CDR3 is CASSLFTGTASTDTQYF. The CDR3 DNA reads as TGTGCCAGCAGCTTATTCACCGGGACAGCTAGCACAGATACGCAGTATTTT.

This chain connects TRBV6-2 or TRBV6-3 to TRBJ2-3; 7 nucleotides match TRBD2. This CDR3 comprises 16 residues. Germline loops: CDR1 MNHEY, CDR2 SVGEGT. After removal of 10 bases from V and 2 bases from J, the junction contained 15 bases not matched to a gene. CDR3 in amino acids: CATRLSGLPYTDTQYF. In DNA form, the CDR3 reads TGTGCCACCAGATTGTCGGGACTACCATACACAGATACGCAGTATTTT.

This clonotype was detected only a few times. The rearrangement uses TRBV12-3 or TRBV12-4 and TRBJ2-6; tentative D call: TRBD1 (7 bases). There are 17 residues in the CDR3. Trimming removed 0 bases at V and 1 base at J, with 10 bases between. The CDR3 nucleotides are TGTGCCAGCAGTTTAGCCAGGGGGACTTCTGGGGCCAACGTCCTGACTTTC. It yields the protein CASSLARGTSGANVLTF.

This clonotype was observed a handful of times. The chain has TRBV6-1 and TRBJ1-5, with D possibly TRBD1 on 5 matching bases. V lost 1 base, J lost 5 bases, and 12 bases lay in between. The CDR3 spans 15 residues. CDR1 is MNHNS, CDR2 SASEGT, per germline. CDR3: CASSEEATGYQPQHF. The CDR3, as DNA: TGTGCCAGCAGTGAAGAGGCTACAGGATATCAGCCCCAGCATTTT.

The V and J genes are TRBV6-5 and TRBJ2-1, with 7 bases identical to TRBD1. CDR3 length: 16 residues. The trim removed 2 bases at V and 1 base at J, leaving 5 bases unmatched. The germline CDR1 and CDR2 sequences are MNHEY and SVGAGI. CDR3 region: CASSYRRDSSYNEQFF. The CDR3 nucleotides read TGTGCCAGCAGTTACAGAAGGGACAGTTCCTACAATGAGCAGTTCTTC.

The chain employs TRBV6-1 and TRBJ1-2; possibly TRBD1 for D (5 bases). The CDR3 consists of 13 residues. V was pared by 6 bases and J by 2 bases, with 10 bases between. Germline loops: CDR1 MNHNS, CDR2 SASEGT. In nucleotides, the CDR3 is TGTGCCAGCAGCAGACAGCGGAACTATGGCTACACCTTC. It is translated as CASSRQRNYGYTF.

The chain carries TRBV12-3 or TRBV12-4 and TRBJ2-3, with 9 nucleotides matching TRBD1. The length of the CDR3 is 16 residues. Trimming at V came to 5 bases and at J to 4 bases, leaving 10 bases not matched to a gene. The CDR3 sequence: CASSQGTGKGSDTQYF. In DNA, the CDR3 is TGTGCCAGCAGTCAAGGGACAGGGAAGGGATCAGATACGCAGTATTTT.

The genes are TRBV12-3 or TRBV12-4 and TRBJ1-3; D perhaps matches TRBD1 (6 bases). This CDR3 is 16 amino acids long. V was trimmed by 2 bases and J by 4 bases, leaving 15 bases between them. The CDR3 sequence is CASSLRGPGVGNTIYF. For the CDR3, the DNA is TGTGCCAGCAGTTTACGGGGGCCAGGAGTAGGAAACACCATATATTTT.

The chain carries TRBV12-3 or TRBV12-4 and TRBJ1-2, with 7 bases that match TRBD1. V dropped 6 bases and J dropped 4; count of bases not matched to a gene: 8. The CDR3 loop spans 14 amino acids. The CDR3 bases are TGTGCCAGCAGGGAACAGGGGAGCCTCTATGGCTACACCTTC. This gives the protein CASREQGSLYGYTF.

This clonotype was seen a handful of times. This chain joins TRBV7-2 and TRBJ2-1; possibly TRBD2 for D (6 bases). CDR1 and CDR2 (germline): SGHTA, FQGNSA. There are 15 residues in the CDR3. V lost 3 bases and J 4 bases, leaving 13 bases between the germline ends. CDR3 residues: CASSLSSGEYNEQFF. The CDR3 DNA is TGTGCCAGCAGCTTGAGTAGCGGAGAGTACAATGAGCAGTTCTTC. Filled out from reference TRBV7-2 and TRBJ2-1, the complete variable domain reads GAGVSQSPSNKVTEKGKDVELRCDPISGHTALYWYRQSLGQGLEFLIYFQGNSAPDKSGLPSDRFSAERTGGSVSTLTIQRTQQEDSAVYLCASSLSSGEYNEQFFGPGTRLTVL.

The chain uses TRBV7-8 and TRBJ2-3, with D possibly being TRBD2 (8 bases). Trimming cost V 4 bases and J 4 bases, with 24 bases left between them. The CDR3 consists of 18 residues. Germline CDR1 reads SGHVS; CDR2 reads FQNEAQ. CDR3 coding DNA: TGTGCCAGCAGCTACGGACAGGCATGGGAGCGGGAGCCAGATACGCAGTATTTT. This translates into CASSYGQAWEREPDTQYF.

This clonotype is a singleton in its sample. The chain carries TRBV7-6 and TRBJ2-5, with 8 bases that match TRBD1. V shed 2 bases, J shed 2 bases, and the junction held 4 bases outside the gene matches. This CDR3 comprises 15 residues. Germline V gene sequence: CDR1 SGHVS, CDR2 FNYEAQ. CDR3 coding DNA: TGTGCCAGCAGCTTACATGGACAGGGACAAGAGACCCAGTACTTC. Translation: CASSLHGQGQETQYF.

This clonotype was observed at least ten times. The rearrangement uses TRBV7-2 and TRBJ2-3, with D hard to call. V was shortened by 1 base and J by 6 bases, with 23 bases between the two germline ends. Germline assignment: CDR1 SGHTA and CDR2 FQGNSA. This CDR3 region has 18 residues. The DNA of the CDR3 is TGTGCCAGCAGCTTAGTCCCCACCGGACCTTACTCCCCTGATACGCAGTATTTT. Its translation: CASSLVPTGPYSPDTQYF.

This clonotype has only a few counts. The genes are TRBV7-2 and TRBJ2-2; D may match TRBD1 or TRBD2 (5 bases each). Germline CDR1 reads SGHTA; CDR2 reads FQGNSA. The germline V and J ends were trimmed by 2 bases and 6 bases, with 13 bases remaining between them. The CDR3 contains 15 residues. CDR3 DNA sequence: TGTGCCAGCAGCTTAATGGGACCGGTCCCCGGGGAGCTGTTTTTT. Encoded protein: CASSLMGPVPGELFF.

The J gene is TRBJ2-1, the V gene TRBV12-3 or TRBV12-4; 12 nucleotides align to TRBD2. The CDR3 runs to 15 residues. With V trimmed by 4 bases and J by 7 bases, 5 bases remained unmatched. CDR3 region: CASSSLAGGKNEQFF. CDR3 DNA sequence: TGTGCCAGCAGTTCGCTAGCGGGGGGGAAGAATGAGCAGTTCTTC.

The V and J genes are TRBV11-2 and TRBJ2-1, with D perhaps matching TRBD1 (7 bases). The CDR3 has 16 residues. Germline CDR1 SGHAT, CDR2 FQNNGV. V was trimmed by 3 bases and J by 8 bases, leaving 20 bases between them. CDR3 in DNA: TGTGCCAGCAGCTTCTCGGGGAGGCCAGGGGGTGATGAGCAGTTCTTC. It yields the protein CASSFSGRPGGDEQFF.

Written as DNA, the CDR3 is TGTGCCAGCAGTGAACCAGGACAGTCCTACGAAAAGTACTTC. As protein: CASSEPGQSYEKYF. The genes are TRBV6-8 and TRBJ2-7; D is perhaps TRBD1 (6 bases). Germline lookup yields CDR1 MNHGY and CDR2 SAAAGT. This CDR3 spans 14 amino acids. Trimming cost V 5 bases and J 11 bases, with 22 bases left between them.

The genes are TRBV7-6 and TRBJ2-2; the D call may be TRBD1 or TRBD2 (5 bases each). Germline V gene data show CDR1 as SGHVS and CDR2 as FNYEAQ. The germline V and J ends were trimmed by 5 bases and 0 bases, with 22 bases remaining between them. The CDR3 contains 19 residues. The CDR3 DNA reads TGTGCCAGCAGCCCCCGAGTCGGTGGGACCACCACGAACACCGGGGAGCTGTTTTTT. The encoded protein is CASSPRVGGTTTNTGELFF.

The V call is TRBV15, the J call TRBJ1-2; perhaps TRBD1 as D (5 bases). Germline CDR1 LNHNV, CDR2 YYDKDF (reference sequence). V gave up 8 bases and J gave up 0 bases, with 13 bases separating them. This CDR3 comprises 14 residues. CDR3 coding DNA: TGTGCCACCGGCGGGACGGTACCTAACTATGGCTACACCTTC. This codes for CATGGTVPNYGYTF.

J is TRBJ2-1 and V is TRBV12-5; no reliable D call. Germline V gene sequence: CDR1 LGHNT, CDR2 FRNRAP. CDR3 length equals 11 residues. Trimming shortened V by 5 bases and J by 8 bases, and 7 bases separated the two germline ends. DNA for the CDR3: TGTGCTAGTGGTGAGTTCTATGAGCAGTTCTTC. Its translation: CASGEFYEQFF.

The chain is built from TRBV7-2 and TRBJ1-5; D is unclear. This CDR3 is built from 13 residues. The V end lost 6 bases, the J end lost 5 bases, and 11 bases lay between the germline ends. The germline CDR1 and CDR2 sequences are SGHTA and FQGNSA. CDR3 bases: TGTGCCAGCAGTCGGAATTCGGATCAGCCCCAGCATTTT. It yields the protein CASSRNSDQPQHF. Full variable domain (missing parts from reference TRBV7-2 and TRBJ1-5): GAGVSQSPSNKVTEKGKDVELRCDPISGHTALYWYRQSLGQGLEFLIYFQGNSAPDKSGLPSDRFSAERTGGSVSTLTIQRTQQEDSAVYLCASSRNSDQPQHFGDGTRLSIL.

This clonotype appeared a single time. The rearrangement links TRBV18 to TRBJ2-5; 10 bases match TRBD1. V lost 0 bases and J lost 2; bases outside the gene matches: 6. Germline lookup yields CDR1 KGHSH and CDR2 LQKENI. CDR3 length: 17 amino acids. The CDR3 region has the DNA TGTGCCAGCTCACCACCAGCCGGGACAGGGGATCAAGAGACCCAGTACTTC. This sequence encodes CASSPPAGTGDQETQYF. Combining the CDR3 with reference TRBV18 and TRBJ2-5 gives the whole variable domain NAGVMQNPRHLVRRRGQEARLRCSPMKGHSHVYWYRQLPEEGLKFMVYLQKENIIDESGMPKERFSAEFPKEGPSILRIQQVVRGDSAAYFCASSPPAGTGDQETQYFGPGTRLLVL.

This clonotype was found many times. This chain uses TRBV7-8 with TRBJ2-3, with TRBD1 matching 9 bases. V lost 5 bases, J lost 2 bases, and 5 bases stayed unmatched. This CDR3 region has 15 residues. The germline V gene has CDR1 SGHVS and CDR2 FQNEAQ. The CDR3 sequence: CASSIHRGPTDTQYF. CDR3 sequence (DNA): TGTGCCAGCAGCATTCACAGGGGGCCCACAGATACGCAGTATTTT.

This rearrangement joins TRBV4-1 to TRBJ2-2, with 7 bases matching TRBD1. The J segment lost 8 bases and the V segment lost 3 bases, leaving 3 bases of the junction unmatched. Germline CDR1 reads MGHRA; CDR2 reads YSYEKL. CDR3 length: 13 residues. The CDR3 DNA sequence: TGCGCCAGCAGCCAGACAGGGATGGGGGAGCTGTTTTTT. Residues: CASSQTGMGELFF.

This clonotype has just one count. The chain is built from TRBV27 and TRBJ1-1, with a possible D match to TRBD1 (5 bases). This CDR3 spans 13 amino acids. Looked up from germline, CDR1 is MNHEY and CDR2 is SMNVEV (reference sequence). The V gene lost 5 bases and the J gene lost 4 bases, with 11 bases spanning the gap. CDR3 region: CASSMRGGTEAFF. CDR3 in DNA: TGTGCCAGCAGTATGAGGGGAGGCACTGAAGCTTTCTTT.

The chain recombines TRBV6-5 with TRBJ2-7; 9 nucleotides line up with TRBD1. The J segment lost 5 bases and the V segment lost 7 bases, leaving 6 bases of the junction unmatched. The CDR3 is 13 residues long. CDR1 MNHEY and CDR2 SVGAGI come from the germline V gene. Here the CDR3 DNA reads TGTGCCAGCACGAGGACAGGGGCGGACGAGCAGTACTTC. Residues: CASTRTGADEQYF.

The chain combines TRBV7-9 with TRBJ2-4; tentative D call: TRBD2 (5 bases). Germline loops: CDR1 SEHNR, CDR2 FQNEAQ (reference sequence). The CDR3 spans 19 residues. Trimming removed 6 bases from V and 0 bases from J, with 24 bases in between. This CDR3 reads CASSGREAGWELAKNIQYF. CDR3 bases: TGTGCCAGCAGTGGGCGAGAGGCTGGGTGGGAGTTAGCCAAAAACATTCAGTACTTC.

The genes are TRBV4-2 and TRBJ2-5, with TRBD2 as a possible D gene (5 bases). This CDR3 spans 15 amino acids. Germline V gene data show CDR1 as LGHNA and CDR2 as YNFKEQ. V was cut by 4 bases and J by 7 bases, with 19 bases left in between. In DNA, the CDR3 is TGTGCCAGCAGCCCCCCGGCGGGCACCTTAGGGACCCAGTACTTC. As protein: CASSPPAGTLGTQYF.

This clonotype has more than one count but fewer than ten. The J gene is TRBJ2-7, the V gene TRBV19, with D perhaps assigned TRBD1 or TRBD2 (6 bases each). Germline V gene data show CDR1 as LNHDA and CDR2 as SQIVND (reference sequence). V was trimmed by 3 bases and J by 2 bases, leaving 14 bases between them. CDR3 size: 15 residues. CDR3 DNA: TGTGCCAGTAGTATGGGCGGGACAACCCCCTACGAGCAGTACTTC. It codes for CASSMGGTTPYEQYF.